This is a list of T cell receptor beta chains from one sample in a study of T-cell memory formation after mild COVID-19. One entry per CDR3 protein results from TCRdb running MiXCR on the 5' RACE reads. This sample carries 560,000 or so distinct CDR3 sequences, roughly 17% of them seen once, and the ten largest clones take less than 10%. The sample taken for sequencing was PBMCs or a T cell subset sorted from them (not recorded which). Every receptor here comes from an adult woman who had mild COVID-19 (a few samples of this study predate the infection). Cell type and time point are not known. Both conserved end residues are part of each CDR3. D genes are given only for firm matches. Size is stated for part of the rows, as once, few or many counts, or as a class when the clone is expanded.

>.|few|TRBJ1-6|TRBV27
TGTGCCAGCAGTTTTTTGGCCGGGGGGAAGGGTTCACCCCTCCACTTT
CASSFLAGGKGSPLHF
>TRBD1|.|TRBJ1-1|TRBV20-1
TGCAGTGCTGACAGGGGGTTAGTGAACACTGAAGATTTCTTT
CSADRGLVNTEDFF
>TRBD2|few|TRBJ2-5|TRBV20-1
TGCAGTGCTTGGACTAGCGGGAGCGACCTTCTTAGGCGAGAGACCCAGTACTTC
CSAWTSGSDLLRRETQYF
>.|few|TRBJ1-5|TRBV7-6
TGTGCCAGCAGCTCCGGCCTGGGCTCTCAGCCCCAGCATTTT
CASSSGLGSQPQHF
>.|.|TRBJ2-6|TRBV4-3
TGCGCCAGCAGCCAAGTCCCCCTGACTGGGGCCAACGTCCTGACTTTC
CASSQVPLTGANVLTF
>.|.|TRBJ2-3|TRBV20-1
TGCAGTGCTAGGCGGGGGACCAGGGGAGATACGCAGTATTTT
CSARRGTRGDTQYF
>TRBD1|many|TRBJ2-1|TRBV5-4
TGTGCCAGCAGCTTCGGACAGGGGGACAATGAGCAGTTCTTC
CASSFGQGDNEQFF
>TRBD1|.|TRBJ2-2|TRBV11-2
TGTGCCAGCAGCTTAGATCGTGCACAGGGGGCGCCAATCCGGGAGCTGTTTTTT
CASSLDRAQGAPIRELFF
>TRBD2|.|TRBJ2-7|TRBV11-2
TGTGCCAGCAGCTTTATCGGGGGGTTCCCCTCCTACGAGCAGTACTTC
CASSFIGGFPSYEQYF
>.|.|TRBJ2-1|TRBV12-3/TRBV12-4
TGTGCCAGCAGTTTTCTCGAGAGTAGGCCCTACAATGAGCAGTTCTTC
CASSFLESRPYNEQFF
>TRBD2|few|TRBJ2-1|TRBV6-6
TGTGCCAGCAGTTTCGGGACTAGCGGGCTCGATGAGCAGTTCTTC
CASSFGTSGLDEQFF
>TRBD2|.|TRBJ2-5|TRBV5-1
TGCGCCAGCACCCTAGCGGGGGAAGAGACCCAGTACTTC
CASTLAGEETQYF
>.|.|TRBJ2-2|TRBV6-2/TRBV6-3
TGTGCCAGCAGATACGGGGCCGGGGAGCTGTTTTTT
CASRYGAGELFF
>TRBD2|few|TRBJ2-7|TRBV29-1
TGCAGCGCCGCCGGGACTACCCTCTTGGAGCAGTACTTC
CSAAGTTLLEQYF
>.|.|TRBJ2-1|TRBV7-9
TGTGCCAGCAGCTTAGTGGCTAGCAACCACAATGAGCAGTTCTTC
CASSLVASNHNEQFF
>.|few|TRBJ2-3|TRBV2
TGTGCCAGCAGTCCCGATGGGCCCTCCACAGATACGCAGTATTTT
CASSPDGPSTDTQYF
>.|.|TRBJ2-2|TRBV9
TGTGCCAGCAGCGCCGAAGGGGACACCGGGGAGCTGTTTTTT
CASSAEGDTGELFF
>.|.|TRBJ2-3|TRBV4-2
TGTGCCAGCAGCCTTAATCAATGGGATACGCAGTATTTT
CASSLNQWDTQYF
>.|.|TRBJ1-1|TRBV7-9
TGTGCCAGCAGCGCGTACAGGTTAAACACTGAAGCTTTCTTT
CASSAYRLNTEAFF
>TRBD1|.|TRBJ2-5|TRBV20-1
TGCAGTGCTAGTACTGGGTGGACAGGCGTCGAAGTGGAGACCCAGTACTTC
CSASTGWTGVEVETQYF
>.|few|TRBJ2-7|TRBV20-1
TGCAGTGCTAGAGGTAACCGACGAGGGGGGGCGGCCTACGAGCAGTACTTC
CSARGNRRGGAAYEQYF
>TRBD1|.|TRBJ2-7|TRBV9
TGTGCCAGCAATATGGGACAGGGCTCCTACGAGCAGTACTTC
CASNMGQGSYEQYF
>TRBD1|many|TRBJ1-5|TRBV9
TGTGCCAGCAGCGTCGCCGGGACAGTCAATCAGCCCCAGCATTTT
CASSVAGTVNQPQHF
>TRBD1|few|TRBJ2-2|TRBV4-1
TGCGCCAGCAGCCTGGACAGGGGAGCTTGGGAGCTGTTTTTT
CASSLDRGAWELFF
>.|.|TRBJ2-2|TRBV11-1
TGTGCCAGCAGCTTATGGCGGGGCCCGAACACCGGGGAGCTGTTTTTT
CASSLWRGPNTGELFF
>.|.|TRBJ1-6|TRBV12-3/TRBV12-4
TGTGCCAGCAGTTTAGGGACATTAAATTCACCCCTCCACTTT
CASSLGTLNSPLHF
>.|few|TRBJ2-7|TRBV30
TGTGCCTGGAGTGGAGACCTGAGCTCCTACGAGCAGTACTTC
CAWSGDLSSYEQYF
>.|.|TRBJ2-5|TRBV5-1
TGCGCCAGCAGCGCCGGGACTGCAAAAGAGACCCAGTACTTC
CASSAGTAKETQYF
>.|few|TRBJ2-1|TRBV2
TGTGCCAGCAGTGTAGGCCGTAACAATGAGCAGTTCTTC
CASSVGRNNEQFF
>TRBD2|.|TRBJ2-2|TRBV6-5
TGTGCCAGCACGGGAGGGTACCTGAACACCGGGGAGCTGTTTTTT
CASTGGYLNTGELFF
>.|few|TRBJ1-2|TRBV4-3
TGCGCCAGCAGCCAAGATGCGGCCCGCGGGTATGGCTACACCTTC
CASSQDAARGYGYTF
>TRBD2|.|TRBJ2-1|TRBV9
TGTGCCAGCAGCGTAGGATTTGGGACTAGCGGGGGCCTCTTCTCCTACAATGAGCAGTTCTTC
CASSVGFGTSGGLFSYNEQFF
>.|.|TRBJ1-1|TRBV6-1
TGTGCCAGCAGTGAACAGGCTCGCACTGAAGCTTTCTTT
CASSEQARTEAFF
>TRBD1|few|TRBJ2-5|TRBV24-1
TGTGCCGGCTTCGGGACAGGGTTCCCTCAAGAGACCCAGTACTTC
CAGFGTGFPQETQYF
>TRBD2|few|TRBJ2-3|TRBV5-1
TGCGCCAGCAGCTGGGGCGGGAGGGACTCAGATACGCAGTATTTT
CASSWGGRDSDTQYF
>.|many|TRBJ1-1|TRBV6-5
TGTGCCAGCAGTACGGCTAAGGGGGGGAGAGGCGACACTGAAGCTTTCTTT
CASSTAKGGRGDTEAFF
>TRBD2|.|TRBJ2-3|TRBV6-4
TGTGCCAGCAGTGACGGACTAGCGGGAGGAGTAGATACGCAGTATTTT
CASSDGLAGGVDTQYF
>TRBD2|many|TRBJ2-7|TRBV20-1
TGCAGTGCTCTAGCGGGGGGAACCTACGAGCAGTACTTC
CSALAGGTYEQYF
>.|.|TRBJ1-2|TRBV15
TGTGCCACCAGCAGTGGGCCTGGGGGCGGCTACACCTTC
CATSSGPGGGYTF
>.|.|TRBJ2-7|TRBV7-2
TGTGCCAGCAGCTTATATGGACAGAAGTACGAGCAGTACTTC
CASSLYGQKYEQYF
>TRBD1|.|TRBJ2-5|TRBV19
TGTGCCAGTACCGAGGATGGGACAGCTAAAGAGACCCAGTACTTC
CASTEDGTAKETQYF
>.|few|TRBJ2-7|TRBV4-3
TGCGCCAGCAGCCAAGATCGCGGGCCCGCCGCGGCCTACGAGCAGTACTTC
CASSQDRGPAAAYEQYF
>.|.|TRBJ2-7|TRBV6-2/TRBV6-3
TGTGCCAGCGGACTATCCGAGCAGTACTTC
CASGLSEQYF
>.|few|TRBJ2-2|TRBV5-1
TGCGCCAGCAGTTATGCAGGGCCGAACACCGGGGAGCTGTTTTTT
CASSYAGPNTGELFF
>.|few|TRBJ2-7|TRBV30
TGTGCCTGGAGTGAGTCCTACGAGCAGTACTTC
CAWSESYEQYF